This T cell receptor (beta chain) stems from a study of cytomegalovirus exposure and HLA in healthy donors. Findings and limits, study-wide: Of the V segments, some could not be distinguished, including TRBV6-2 and TRBV6-3, and were excluded. Reported findings show TCR beta sequences accurately forecast HLA-A and HLA-B alleles in most subjects.

Concerning this clone: Its target is not known.

With 60 Vbeta and 13 Jbeta primers, the PCR was carried out. Generated by immunoSEQ multiplex PCR, the TCRdb table keeps only in-frame clones and is missing some. The sample has under 200,000 clones, over 70% seen once; the top ten hold 5% to 7%. Germline-derived CDR1 and CDR2 are SGHRS and YFSETQ. This CDR3 has 15 residues. The junction had 5 bases not matched to a gene; V was cut back by 5 bases and J by 4 bases. The clonotype comes from a man in his forties in good health and CMV-seronegative. The chain links TRBV5-1 to TRBJ2-5; 13 positions match TRBD2. Material for sequencing was PBMCs. The DNA of the CDR3 is TGCGCCAGCAGTCCCGGGACTAGCGGGATAGAGACCCAGTACTTC. Protein product: CASSPGTSGIETQYF.